These 32 T cell receptor beta chains share one sample of origin, sequenced in a study of T cell responses to AZD1222 COVID-19 vaccine. The data were produced by immunoSEQ multiplex PCR, yet TCRdb's version contains in-frame clones alone and is incomplete. The table lists more than 95,000 clones, approximately 90% of them singletons. Here the sequenced sample was peripheral blood, taken 28 days after the second AZD1222 dose. Receptors originate from an adult who received the AZD1222 COVID-19 vaccine.

This rearrangement joins TRBV7-9 to TRBJ2-1; TRBD1 might be the D (5 bases). This CDR3 comprises 17 residues. Trimming stripped 4 bases from V and 2 bases from J, with 18 bases between. Germline-derived CDR1 and CDR2 are SEHNR and FQNEAQ (reference sequence). The chain's CDR3 is CASSSPRGWKTYNEQFF. DNA for the CDR3: TGTGCCAGCAGCTCCCCAAGGGGCTGGAAGACCTACAATGAGCAGTTCTTC. Full variable domain (outside the CDR3, taken from reference TRBV7-9 and TRBJ2-1): DTGVSQNPRHKITKRGQNVTFRCDPISEHNRLYWYRQTLGQGPEFLTYFQNEAQLEKSRLLSDRFSAERPKGSFSTLEIQRTEQGDSAMYLCASSSPRGWKTYNEQFFGPGTRLTVL.

The chain joins TRBV29-1 to TRBJ2-3; 8 nucleotides match TRBD1. The CDR3 has 14 residues. V gave up 5 bases and J gave up 2 bases; unmatched junction bases: 6. The germline CDR1 and CDR2 sequences are SQVTM and ANQGSEA. DNA for the CDR3: TGCAGCGTTATGGACAGGGCCTCCACAGATACGCAGTATTTT. It is translated as CSVMDRASTDTQYF.

J is TRBJ1-4 and V is TRBV19, with 9 bases aligning to TRBD1. Germline assignment: CDR1 LNHDA and CDR2 SQIVND (reference sequence). Trimming removed 3 bases from V and 0 bases from J; junction bases left unmatched: 8. The CDR3 has 18 residues. CDR3 protein: CASSIRGTGLATNEKLFF. DNA for the CDR3: TGTGCCAGTAGTATCCGCGGGACAGGGCTTGCAACTAATGAAAAACTGTTTTTT.

V and J are TRBV3-1 (or the pseudogene TRBV3-2) and TRBJ2-5, with 11 nucleotides matching TRBD2. From germline, CDR1 is LGHDT and CDR2 YNNKEL (reference sequence). J gave up 4 bases and V 2 bases, and 9 bases lay outside the gene matches. The CDR3 length is 17 residues. The CDR3 is CASSQTSGTSGPETQYF. The CDR3 DNA reads as TGTGCCAGCAGCCAAACATCCGGGACTAGCGGTCCAGAGACCCAGTACTTC.

This clone has only one observation. The CDR3 loop reads CASSLGDGQPQHF. CDR3 sequence (DNA): TGTGCCAGTAGTTTGGGGGACGGCCAGCCCCAGCATTTT. The gene calls are TRBV19 and TRBJ1-5; D may be TRBD1 (5 bases). Germline CDR1 is LNHDA and CDR2 is SQIVND (reference sequence). This CDR3 is 13 amino acids long. Trimming shortened V by 5 bases and J by 7 bases, and 12 bases separated the two germline ends.

This clone occurred once. V and J are TRBV29-1 and TRBJ2-7; D gene ambiguous. Germline CDR1 SQVTM, CDR2 ANQGSEA. This CDR3 has 13 amino acids. V was cut by 4 bases and J by 0 bases, with 10 bases left in between. Here the CDR3 reads CSVGYGSSYEQYF. The CDR3 DNA reads as TGCAGCGTTGGTTACGGCAGCTCCTACGAGCAGTACTTC.

The CDR3 region has the DNA TGTGCCAGCAGTTTGGGCCGGAACTATGGCTACACCTTC. It yields the protein CASSLGRNYGYTF. The rearrangement links TRBV12-3 or TRBV12-4 to TRBJ1-2; the D is unclear. The CDR3 covers 13 residues. V lost 3 bases to trimming and J lost 2 bases, with 7 bases between them.

Worth noting for this clone: In the same sample, other DNA sequences code for this CDR3. The genes are TRBV12-3 or TRBV12-4 and TRBJ1-5; D unclear. The CDR3 loop spans 11 amino acids. The ends were cut back, 3 bases at V and 6 bases at J, with 3 bases in the middle. CDR3 in DNA: TGTGCCAGCAGTTTCGGTCAGCCCCAGCATTTT. Translation: CASSFGQPQHF.

The rearrangement uses TRBV30 and TRBJ1-5; 8 bases line up with TRBD1. Trimming cost V 1 base and J 5 bases; bases outside gene matches: 7. The CDR3 contains 15 residues. The germline CDR1 and CDR2 sequences are GTSNPN and SVGIG (reference sequence). CDR3 bases: TGTGCCTGGAGTGGGCCAGGGGGCGCGGATCAGCCCCAGCATTTT. As protein: CAWSGPGGADQPQHF. The full variable domain, rest sourced from reference TRBV30 and TRBJ1-5, is SQTIHQWPATLVQPVGSPLSLECTVEGTSNPNLYWYRQAAGRGLQLLFYSVGIGQISSEVPQNLSASRPQDRQFILSSKKLLLSDSGFYLCAWSGPGGADQPQHFGDGTRLSIL.

The chain recombines TRBV5-4 with TRBJ1-3; D unclear. The V end was cut by 3 bases, the J end by 3 bases, with 10 bases between. Germline V CDR1 and CDR2: SGHNT, YYREEE (reference sequence). This CDR3 spans 14 amino acids. CDR3 in DNA: TGTGCCAGCAGCTCGCGACTGGGTGGAAACACCATATATTTT. Translated, it gives CASSSRLGGNTIYF.

In the case of this clone: Additional DNA sequences in this sample encode the identical CDR3. The chain links TRBV5-1 to TRBJ2-1, with TRBD2 identical over 9 bases. V lost 0 bases, J lost 9 bases, and 7 bases stayed unmatched. The germline CDR1 and CDR2 sequences are SGHRS and YFSETQ. The CDR3 is 15 amino acids. CDR3: CASSLVVAGEGEQFF. CDR3 nucleotides: TGCGCCAGCAGCTTGGTAGTAGCGGGAGAAGGTGAGCAGTTCTTC.

The gene calls are TRBV6-4 and TRBJ2-5, with 8 bases aligning to TRBD2. The length of the CDR3 is 15 residues. Germline CDR1 is MRHNA and CDR2 is SNTAGT. V was pared by 7 bases and J by 5 bases, with 12 bases of the junction left unmatched. The CDR3 DNA sequence: TGTGCCAGCAAAAGACTAGCGAGTCCGTGGGAGACCCAGTACTTC. Translation: CASKRLASPWETQYF.

The chain couples TRBV15 to TRBJ1-2; D is uncertain. This CDR3 region has 12 residues. CDR1 LNHNV and CDR2 YYDKDF come from the germline V gene (reference sequence). V lost 5 bases and J 4 bases, leaving 8 bases between the germline ends. Here the CDR3 reads CATSGESYGYTF. CDR3 sequence (DNA): TGTGCCACCAGCGGGGAGAGCTATGGCTACACCTTC.

A remark on this clone: Additional DNA sequences in this sample encode the identical CDR3. This chain connects TRBV3-1 (or the pseudogene TRBV3-2) to TRBJ2-7; no definite D call. The CDR3 has 11 amino acids. V shed 0 bases and J shed 7 bases, with 4 bases lying between them. Germline loops: CDR1 LGHDT, CDR2 YNNKEL (reference sequence). CDR3 loop: CASSQESEQYF. The CDR3 DNA reads TGTGCCAGCAGCCAAGAGTCGGAGCAGTACTTC.

This clone was detected once. The genes are TRBV5-1 and TRBJ2-7; perhaps TRBD1 as D (6 bases). Germline V gene lookup returns CDR1 SGHRS and CDR2 YFSETQ. The CDR3 is made up of 15 amino acids. Trimming cost V 4 bases and J 1 base, with 15 bases left between them. The CDR3 nucleotides are TGCGCCAGCAGCGCCTCCACAGGGACGTCCTACGAGCAGTACTTC. Protein: CASSASTGTSYEQYF.

CDR3 protein: CASRLGQTNYEQYF. The CDR3 coding sequence is TGTGCCAGCAGGCTTGGACAGACAAACTACGAGCAGTACTTC. The chain uses TRBV27 and TRBJ2-7; a possible D gene is TRBD1 (6 bases). Germline V CDR1 and CDR2: MNHEY, SMNVEV (reference sequence). The ends were cut back, 6 bases at V and 3 bases at J, with 15 bases in the middle. CDR3 size: 14 residues.

V gene TRBV19 combines with J gene TRBJ1-2; a possible D gene is TRBD1 (6 bases). V lost 6 bases, J lost 6 bases, and 17 bases lay in between. This CDR3 is built from 14 residues. Per the germline V gene, CDR1 is LNHDA and CDR2 is SQIVND (reference sequence). The CDR3 DNA is TGTGCCAGTAGAATCACCGGGACATTCGATGGCTACACCTTC. It is translated as CASRITGTFDGYTF.

The chain employs TRBV5-1 and TRBJ2-3; maybe TRBD2 (6 bases). The CDR3 consists of 15 residues. Germline values: CDR1 SGHRS, CDR2 YFSETQ. The V and J ends lost 1 base and 1 base respectively, with 10 bases between them. CDR3 in DNA: TGCGCCAGCAGCTTGCCCCGGGAGCGCACAGATACGCAGTATTTT. It codes for CASSLPRERTDTQYF.

The gene calls are TRBV19 and TRBJ2-1; D gene uncertain. Trimming cost V 1 base and J 13 bases, with 8 bases left between them. Germline CDR1 and CDR2: LNHDA and SQIVND (reference sequence). There are 11 residues in the CDR3. CDR3 DNA: TGTGCCAGTAGTATAGGGTTAGGACAGTTCTTC. Amino acid sequence: CASSIGLGQFF.

This chain links TRBV27 with TRBJ2-7, with 8 nucleotides matching TRBD1. Germline V lookup: CDR1 MNHEY, CDR2 SMNVEV (reference sequence). The CDR3 is 11 amino acids. V gave up 5 bases and J gave up 10 bases; unmatched junction bases: 4. As DNA, the CDR3 is TGTGCCAGCAGTGACGGGACAGGACAGTACTTC. Amino acids: CASSDGTGQYF.

The rearrangement uses TRBV7-2 and TRBJ1-5; D is undetermined. Trimming removed 4 bases from V and 7 bases from J, with 8 bases in between. The CDR3 is 12 residues long. Germline CDR1 is SGHTA and CDR2 is FQGNSA. CDR3 sequence reads: CASSWAEQPQHF. The CDR3 DNA reads as TGTGCCAGCAGCTGGGCGGAACAGCCCCAGCATTTT. Looking up the rest from reference TRBV7-2 and TRBJ1-5 gives the full variable domain: GAGVSQSPSNKVTEKGKDVELRCDPISGHTALYWYRQSLGQGLEFLIYFQGNSAPDKSGLPSDRFSAERTGGSVSTLTIQRTQQEDSAVYLCASSWAEQPQHFGDGTRLSIL.

This clone was detected a few times. The chain combines TRBV6-1 with TRBJ1-5; 7 bases fit TRBD1. The CDR3 runs 16 residues. Germline CDR1 and CDR2: MNHNS and SASEGT. J gave up 3 bases and V 2 bases, and 7 bases lay outside the gene matches. DNA of the CDR3: TGTGCCAGCAGTGAATTGACAGGGAAACCCAATCAGCCCCAGCATTTT. It specifies CASSELTGKPNQPQHF.

The rearrangement links TRBV10-3 to TRBJ2-3, with D perhaps assigned TRBD1 or TRBD2 (5 bases each). V was shortened by 10 bases and J by 3 bases, with 23 bases between the two germline ends. The CDR3 is made up of 16 amino acids. CDR1 is ENHRY, CDR2 SYGVKD, per germline. In nucleotides, the CDR3 is TGTGCCACTAAAGATTATGGGGCGGGTATGACAGATACGCAGTATTTT. Translated: CATKDYGAGMTDTQYF.

This clone came up a few times. The chain combines TRBV6-2 or TRBV6-3 with TRBJ2-7; D is possibly TRBD2 (6 bases). The V gene's germline CDR1 is MNHEY and CDR2 SVGEGT. This CDR3 comprises 16 residues. The ends were cut back, 5 bases at V and 2 bases at J, with 19 bases in the middle. The CDR3 bases are TGTGCCAGCAGTCTGGAGGCGGCGGGGCCCACCTACGAGCAGTACTTC. Amino acid sequence: CASSLEAAGPTYEQYF.

The rearrangement links TRBV28 to TRBJ2-1; D is ambiguous. Deletions cut 6 bases from V and 12 bases from J, with 15 bases between. The CDR3 runs 12 residues. Germline values: CDR1 MDHEN, CDR2 SYDVKM. The CDR3 DNA sequence: TGTGCCAGCAGCCGTCGGTCGATGATGCAGTTCTTC. It translates to CASSRRSMMQFF.

The chain combines TRBV21-1 with TRBJ2-1; the D call of TRBD2 is as the table states it, not checked on the DNA. TRBV21-1 is termed a pseudogene. The CDR3 covers 16 residues. CDR3 region: CASKSSGPISYNEQFF. The CDR3 nucleotides read TGTGCCAGCAAATCTAGCGGGCCGATTTCCTACAATGAGCAGTTCTTC.

The CDR3 protein is CASARLAGTYNEQFF. CDR3 DNA sequence: TGTGCCAGCGCTCGACTAGCGGGTACCTACAATGAGCAGTTCTTC. The chain joins TRBV2 to TRBJ2-1; the match to TRBD2 covers 10 bases. V was clipped by 8 bases and J by 2 bases; unmatched bases: 6. CDR3 length: 15 residues. Looked up from germline, CDR1 is SNHLY and CDR2 is FYNNEI.

V gene TRBV27 combines with J gene TRBJ1-5; weak D call: TRBD1 (6 bases). CDR1 MNHEY and CDR2 SMNVEV come from the germline V gene (reference sequence). V was cut by 3 bases and J by 6 bases, with 9 bases left in between. This CDR3 is built from 13 residues. The CDR3 spells CASSFTGPQPQHF. The CDR3 DNA sequence: TGTGCCAGCAGTTTCACAGGGCCTCAGCCCCAGCATTTT.

About this clone: Other DNA sequences from this sample encode an identical CDR3 as well. The chain uses TRBV28 and TRBJ1-1, with D possibly being TRBD1 (5 bases). Germline CDR1 is MDHEN and CDR2 is SYDVKM. The CDR3 is 14 amino acids. V was shortened by 2 bases and J by 0 bases, with 7 bases between the two germline ends. The CDR3 sequence is CASSLGTLNTEAFF. The CDR3 nucleotides are TGTGCCAGCAGTTTAGGGACGTTGAACACTGAAGCTTTCTTT.

The CDR3 nucleotides are TGTGCCAGCAGGTCATATGCGAACACTGAAGCTTTCTTT. Translated, it gives CASRSYANTEAFF. The chain employs TRBV7-3 and TRBJ1-1; D call uncertain. This CDR3 has 13 amino acids. V was shortened by 6 bases and J by 1 base, with 9 bases between the two germline ends. Germline lookup yields CDR1 SGHTA and CDR2 FQGTGA. Filled out from reference TRBV7-3 and TRBJ1-1, the complete variable domain reads GAGVSQTPSNKVTEKGKYVELRCDPISGHTALYWYRQSLGQGPEFLIYFQGTGAADDSGLPNDRFFAVRPEGSVSTLKIQRTERGDSAVYLCASRSYANTEAFFGQGTRLTVV.

The chain joins TRBV28 to TRBJ1-2; a weak D match, TRBD1 (6 bases). V lost 2 bases, J lost 6 bases, and 13 bases lay in between. This CDR3 has 14 residues. Per the germline V gene, CDR1 is MDHEN and CDR2 is SYDVKM. CDR3 loop: CASSLARGLDGYTF. CDR3 bases: TGTGCCAGCAGTTTAGCCAGGGGCTTAGATGGCTACACCTTC.

The chain employs TRBV7-6 and TRBJ2-2; a possible D gene is TRBD1 (6 bases). The germline V and J ends were trimmed by 5 bases and 3 bases, with 13 bases remaining between them. This CDR3 spans 15 amino acids. Germline V gene data show CDR1 as SGHVS and CDR2 as FNYEAQ. CDR3 in amino acids: CASSPRQEYTGELFF. CDR3 nucleotides: TGTGCCAGCAGCCCGAGACAGGAGTACACCGGGGAGCTGTTTTTT.